What follows is one T cell receptor (beta chain) and its context. The sample belongs to a study of T cells in Graves' hyperthyroidism and ophthalmopathy. Researchers took RNA transcripts and amplified the TCR beta CDR3 regions from them. The TCR CDR3 first-round RT-PCR relied on the HTBI primer set. MiXCR was run by TCRdb on the multiplex PCR reads, yielding one entry per CDR3 protein. The sample includes a few hundred thousand distinct CDR3 sequences, about 16% of them seen just once. There are 14 residues in the CDR3. CDR1 is LNHDA, CDR2 SQIVND, per germline (reference sequence). The V end lost 5 bases, the J end lost 5 bases, and 15 bases lay between the germline ends.

The source material was blood. The chain is built from TRBV19 and TRBJ1-2; unclear D gene. The clonotype comes from a woman aged 40 to 50 with Graves' ophthalmopathy. Here the CDR3 reads CASSFTGMLYGYTF. As DNA, the CDR3 is TGTGCCAGTAGTTTCACCGGGATGCTTTATGGCTACACCTTC.